A single TCR beta chain is shown here with its context. Its antigen is still unknown. No much larger clonotype is one base removed from it; base qualities were not supplied. The CDR3, from cysteine to phenylalanine, totals 15 residues. Only the CDR3 portion is preserved as DNA: 45 bases, with reading frame beginning at the first base. V lost 7 bases and J lost 6 bases; the stretch between them is 19 bases long. CDR1 SGHRS and CDR2 YFSETQ were looked up in the germline V gene. TCRbeta CDR3 regions were amplified from genomic DNA using the immunoSEQ Assay, a bias-controlled multiplex PCR. As for how the authors treated the data: The number of nucleated cells in each sample was estimated by amplification of reference gene primers within the assay. Sequence reads were collapsed and filtered to measure the absolute abundance of every unique TCRbeta CDR3 rearrangement. Productive Simpson clonality was computed per sample as the square root of Simpson's diversity index over productive rearrangements. The source is immuneACCESS, and TCRdb retained only in-frame sequences with V and J called. Part of the clones is not carried over; for the studies checked, unresolved V genes explain less than half of this, and the remainder is unexplained. That table supplies the V and J calls and clone size; D and trimming were determined from the DNA. Recorded for this sample are 340,000 or so clones; around 87% of them occurred a single time. The ten most abundant clones make up 1% of the sample.

The sample is drawn from a study of blood T cell repertoires in COVID-19 (dated by TCRdb to about 2020). Looking at the study overall: Samples from collaborators originated in the United States, Italy and Spain and spanned both the acute and convalescent phases of COVID-19. The repertoires were released in a freely available public database intended as a resource for research on the immune response to SARS-CoV-2. The material from the prospective study consisted of cDNA or gDNA derived from T cells, B-cell-depleted T cells, or PBMCs. Subjects who had been exposed to COVID-19, were actively infected with it, or had recovered from it provided the deeply sampled blood TCRbeta repertoires that made up the dataset. The samples were drawn from the first 160 participants of the ongoing ImmuneRACE study and from over a thousand subjects provided by 6 global collaborators. Where available, HLA class I and class II types were obtained from metadata supplied by the sample provider rather than from assay-based typing. Nearly every sample came with metadata listing a de-identified subject ID, COVID-19 status, age in years and sex.

What the work shows at the level of the full study, not this receptor alone: The amount of clinical and demographic metadata varied by source and participant and was provided uncurated.

The collaborating institutions used their own protocols to collect whole blood in K2EDTA tubes. For TCRbeta analysis, collaborators shipped samples as frozen whole blood, isolated PBMCs, or DNA extracted from either of those sample types. Recombination linked TRBV5-1 to TRBJ2-2; there is no confident call for the D gene. The TCR was taken from a man in his fifties or sixties with active or convalescent COVID-19. Input material: peripheral blood. The CDR3 amino acid sequence is: CASRSEYSSAGELFF. The sequenced DNA is TGCGCCAGCCGCTCTGAGTACTCCTCGGCCGGGGAGCTGTTTTTT. The variable domain in full, with residues beyond the CDR3 obtained from the reference TRBV5-1 and TRBJ2-2 genes, is KAGVTQTPRYLIKTRGQQVTLSCSPISGHRSVSWYQQTPGQGLQFLFEYFSETQRNKGNFPGRFSGRQFSNSRSEMNVSTLELGDSALYLCASRSEYSSAGELFFGEGSRLTVL.